One sample yielded the 3 T cell receptor beta chains listed below, sequenced in a study of cytomegalovirus exposure and HLA in healthy donors. Assay: immunoSEQ multiplex PCR; the TCRdb copy retains only in-frame clones and omits some. This table has some 190,000 clones, around 86% appearing once. Sequenced input: PBMCs. The receptors were gathered from a woman aged 18-35 years in good health and CMV-seronegative.

The chain joins TRBV27 to TRBJ2-7; the D is unclear. CDR3 length: 14 amino acids. Germline V gives CDR1 MNHEY, CDR2 SMNVEV (reference sequence). The V gene lost 6 bases and the J gene lost 2 bases, with 14 bases spanning the gap. CDR3 coding DNA: TGTGCCAGCAGCTCGGTCTTTGCCCCCTACGAGCAGTACTTC. Protein product: CASSSVFAPYEQYF.

CDR3 region: CAWSRGYSYEQYF. For the CDR3, the DNA is TGTGCCTGGAGTAGGGGTTACTCCTACGAGCAGTACTTC. The chain joins TRBV30 to TRBJ2-7; a weak D match, TRBD1 (5 bases). The CDR3 spans 13 residues. CDR1 and CDR2 from the germline V gene are GTSNPN and SVGIG (reference sequence). V gave up 2 bases and J gave up 0 bases, with 8 bases separating them.

The CDR3 region is CASSDIIQPQHF. In nucleotides, the CDR3 is TGTGCCAGCAGTGATATTATTCAGCCCCAGCATTTT. The chain links TRBV6-1 to TRBJ1-5; no clear D gene. Trimming stripped 3 bases from V and 6 bases from J, with 6 bases between. The V gene's germline CDR1 is MNHNS and CDR2 SASEGT. CDR3 length equals 12 residues.